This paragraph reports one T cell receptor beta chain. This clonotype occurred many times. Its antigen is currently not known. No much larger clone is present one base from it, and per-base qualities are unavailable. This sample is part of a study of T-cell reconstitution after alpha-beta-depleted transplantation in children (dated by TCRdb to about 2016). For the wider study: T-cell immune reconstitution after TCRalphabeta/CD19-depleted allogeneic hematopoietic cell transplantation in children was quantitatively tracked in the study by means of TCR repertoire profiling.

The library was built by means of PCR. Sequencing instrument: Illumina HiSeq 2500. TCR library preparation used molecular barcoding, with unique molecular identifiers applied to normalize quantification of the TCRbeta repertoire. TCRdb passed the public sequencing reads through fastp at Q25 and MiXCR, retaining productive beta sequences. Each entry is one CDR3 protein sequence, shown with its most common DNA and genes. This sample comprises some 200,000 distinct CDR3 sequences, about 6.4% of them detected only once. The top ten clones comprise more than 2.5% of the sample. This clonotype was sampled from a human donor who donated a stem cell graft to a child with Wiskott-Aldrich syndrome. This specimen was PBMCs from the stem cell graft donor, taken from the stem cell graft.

Read as DNA, the sequence is TGTGCCAGCAGCCGGGACAGCACCCCTGACGAGCAGTACTTC. Its protein product is CASSRDSTPDEQYF. The chain couples TRBV12-3 or TRBV12-4 to TRBJ2-7; 7 junctional bases match TRBD1. The CDR3 covers 14 residues, taking in both the cysteine and the phenylalanine. Just CDR3 DNA is preserved here, 42 bases in frame from base 1. At the junction V is shortened by 6 bases and J by 5 bases; bases outside the gene matches: 10.